The 26 T cell receptor beta chains given below trace back to one sample, sequenced in a study of human T cells and chemical hapten exposure. TCRdb reprocessed the RACE reads with MiXCR, giving one entry per CDR3 protein. The table includes under 75,000 distinct CDR3 sequences, approximately 12% detected once. Time point denoted: patch test 3, about 24 weeks after DPC sensitization. Indicated treatment: therapeutic diphenylcyclopropenone sensitization with weekly scalp DPC. The specimen comprised whole blood, sampled in connection with sensitization to the hapten diphenylcyclopropenone (DPC). All receptors come from a woman between 50 and 59 years old with alopecia areata. Some clones in this sample may be carry-over from other donors' samples.

In this sample, this clonotype turned up a few times. This chain links TRBV12-3 or TRBV12-4 with TRBJ1-1; D is uncertain. The CDR3 is 14 amino acids. Trimming pared 3 bases from V and 0 bases from J, leaving 8 bases between. The CDR3 bases are TGTGCCAGCAGTTTGTCCCAGTTGAACACTGAAGCTTTCTTT. It translates to CASSLSQLNTEAFF.

This clonotype was detected ten times or more. J is TRBJ2-7 and V is TRBV5-1; 9 bases map to TRBD1. The CDR3 has 16 residues. V lost 0 bases, J lost 6 bases, and 10 bases stayed unmatched. Germline lookup yields CDR1 SGHRS and CDR2 YFSETQ. The chain's CDR3 is CASSLETGGAFREQYF. CDR3 DNA sequence: TGCGCCAGCAGCTTGGAAACAGGGGGCGCGTTCCGCGAGCAGTACTTC. Filled out from reference TRBV5-1 and TRBJ2-7, the complete variable domain reads KAGVTQTPRYLIKTRGQQVTLSCSPISGHRSVSWYQQTPGQGLQFLFEYFSETQRNKGNFPGRFSGRQFSNSRSEMNVSTLELGDSALYLCASSLETGGAFREQYFGPGTRLTVT.

This clonotype was detected only a few times. This rearrangement joins TRBV12-3 or TRBV12-4 to TRBJ2-3; no firm D call. CDR3 length: 11 residues. V lost 3 bases, J lost 4 bases, and 2 bases lay in between. CDR3 bases: TGTGCCAGCAGTTTGCCAGATACGCAGTATTTT. This translates into CASSLPDTQYF.

This clonotype was counted ten times or more. V gene TRBV20-1 combines with J gene TRBJ2-3; TRBD1 is a possible D gene (6 bases). This CDR3 region has 12 residues. V lost 5 bases to trimming and J lost 4 bases, with 10 bases between them. The germline V gene has CDR1 DFQATT and CDR2 SNEGSKA (reference sequence). CDR3 in DNA: TGCAGTGCTCCTACAGGGTCAGATACGCAGTATTTT. The encoded protein is CSAPTGSDTQYF.

The rearrangement links TRBV28 to TRBJ1-5; no reliable D call. Germline V CDR1 and CDR2: MDHEN, SYDVKM. The CDR3 has 14 residues. Trimming shortened V by 5 bases and J by 3 bases, and 11 bases separated the two germline ends. The CDR3 DNA is TGTGCCAGCAGTCCCGCCCTAGCCAATCAGCCCCAGCATTTT. Translation: CASSPALANQPQHF.

The rearrangement uses TRBV6-5 and TRBJ1-4; 7 nucleotides align to TRBD1. V was pared by 9 bases and J by 6 bases, with 7 bases of the junction left unmatched. Looked up from germline, CDR1 is MNHEY and CDR2 is SVGAGI. The CDR3 extends over 13 amino acids. CDR3 region: CASRQGGHEKLFF. As DNA, the CDR3 is TGTGCCAGTCGCCAGGGGGGGCATGAAAAACTGTTTTTT.

The gene calls are TRBV6-1 and TRBJ2-1; 12 bases fit TRBD2. Trimming at V came to 6 bases and at J to 4 bases, leaving 4 bases not matched to a gene. Germline lookup yields CDR1 MNHNS and CDR2 SASEGT. There are 15 residues in the CDR3. The CDR3: CASRQLAGGYNEQFF. The CDR3, as DNA: TGTGCCAGCAGGCAACTAGCGGGGGGATACAATGAGCAGTTCTTC.

The chain combines TRBV12-3 or TRBV12-4 with TRBJ2-2, with 12 bases matching TRBD2. The ends lost 5 bases at V and 5 bases at J; junction bases unmatched: 9. The length of the CDR3 is 17 residues. In nucleotides, the CDR3 is TGTGCCAGCAGTCCTCCTAGCGGGAGGGCCGGGACCGGGGAGCTGTTTTTT. Its protein product is CASSPPSGRAGTGELFF.

This clonotype was counted many times. V and J are TRBV28 and TRBJ1-1, with TRBD1 matching over 8 bases. In germline, CDR1 is MDHEN, CDR2 SYDVKM. The ends lost 4 bases at V and 4 bases at J; junction bases unmatched: 14. There are 17 residues in the CDR3. The CDR3 sequence: CASSSPGTGILRTEAFF. In DNA form, the CDR3 reads TGTGCCAGCAGTTCCCCCGGGACAGGAATCCTCCGCACTGAAGCTTTCTTT.

In its sample, this clonotype was seen a few times. The rearrangement joins TRBV7-6 to TRBJ2-1; 8 nucleotides line up with TRBD1. The V gene's germline CDR1 is SGHVS and CDR2 FNYEAQ. The length of the CDR3 is 16 residues. V trimming: 5 bases; J trimming: 6 bases; junction bases outside the gene matches: 12. The CDR3 DNA reads TGTGCCAGCAGCCTGAGGACAGGGAATCCCTCCAATGAGCAGTTCTTC. Amino acid sequence: CASSLRTGNPSNEQFF. Complete variable domain (other parts from reference TRBV7-6 and TRBJ2-1): GAGVSQSPRYKVTKRGQDVALRCDPISGHVSLYWYRQALGQGPEFLTYFNYEAQQDKSGLPNDRFSAERPEGSISTLTIQRTEQRDSAMYRCASSLRTGNPSNEQFFGPGTRLTVL.

The gene calls are TRBV4-3 and TRBJ2-5; 14 positions match TRBD2. CDR1 LGHNA and CDR2 YSLEER come from the germline V gene. V lost 3 bases, J lost 5 bases, and 5 bases stayed unmatched. This CDR3 comprises 16 residues. The CDR3 DNA follows: TGCGCCAGCAGCCAGGGGACTAGCGGGGGATACGAGACCCAGTACTTC. Protein: CASSQGTSGGYETQYF.

The V gene is TRBV7-8, the J gene TRBJ1-4; D is ambiguous. Per the germline V gene, CDR1 is SGHVS and CDR2 is FQNEAQ. V lost 5 bases and J 1 base, leaving 8 bases between the germline ends. The CDR3 has 14 amino acids. The CDR3 sequence is CASSLRETNEKLFF. In DNA form, the CDR3 reads TGTGCCAGCAGCCTGAGGGAAACTAATGAAAAACTGTTTTTT.

Only a few counts were recorded for this clonotype. Here the CDR3 DNA reads TGTGCCAGCACCTTATTAGCGGGGGGTAAAGAGACCCAGTACTTC. Its protein product is CASTLLAGGKETQYF. V usage is TRBV2 and J usage is TRBJ2-5; 10 nucleotides match TRBD2. The junction had 8 bases not matched to a gene; V was cut back by 7 bases and J by 3 bases. CDR3 size: 15 residues. Germline V gene sequence: CDR1 SNHLY, CDR2 FYNNEI.

The table lists this clonotype with many counts. The CDR3 loop is CASSPPGGTQYF. In DNA, the CDR3 is TGTGCCAGCAGCCCCCCTGGGGGGACCCAGTACTTC. V is TRBV7-3 and J is TRBJ2-5; either TRBD1 or TRBD2 may fit D (5 bases each). Deletions cut 5 bases from V and 7 bases from J, with 11 bases between. Germline assignment: CDR1 SGHTA and CDR2 FQGTGA. This CDR3 has 12 amino acids.

This clonotype was detected ten times or more. The CDR3 sequence: CAISDSTGANVLTF. The CDR3 DNA reads as TGTGCCATCAGTGATTCAACTGGGGCCAACGTCCTGACTTTC. This chain joins TRBV10-3 and TRBJ2-6, with D hard to call. The ends were cut back, 3 bases at V and 2 bases at J, with 5 bases in the middle. Germline-derived CDR1 and CDR2 are ENHRY and SYGVKD. CDR3 length: 14 amino acids.

Of note for this clonotype: Since a much larger clone is just one base distant, this may be a read error. The V gene is TRBV18, the J gene TRBJ1-1; D gene uncertain. The CDR3 has 17 amino acids. Looked up from germline, CDR1 is KGHSH and CDR2 is LQKENI. The CDR3 spells CASSPLQPKGLNTEALF. CDR3 DNA sequence: TGTGCCAGCTCACCCCTACAGCCAAAGGGCCTGAACACTGAAGCTTTATTT.

This clonotype was seen only a few times. The chain joins TRBV7-2 to TRBJ1-1, with a tentative D call TRBD1 (5 bases). Germline V lookup: CDR1 SGHTA, CDR2 FQGNSA. V was pared by 2 bases and J by 4 bases, with 17 bases between. The CDR3 runs to 16 residues. CDR3 in DNA: TGTGCCAGCAGCTTAAGGCCCCTCCAGGGACCCACTGAAGCTTTCTTT. It yields the protein CASSLRPLQGPTEAFF.

There are many counts of this clonotype. The genes are TRBV28 and TRBJ1-6, with a tentative D call TRBD1 (5 bases). This CDR3 comprises 18 residues. Looked up from germline, CDR1 is MDHEN and CDR2 is SYDVKM. The V end lost 6 bases, the J end lost 0 bases, and 18 bases lay between the germline ends. CDR3 in amino acids: CASRVTVKMSSYNSPLHF. The CDR3 DNA is TGTGCCAGCAGGGTGACAGTCAAAATGAGCTCCTATAATTCACCCCTCCACTTT.

Ten or more counts support this clonotype. The chain has TRBV7-9 and TRBJ2-5; 10 bases are a match to TRBD1. The V gene end was trimmed by 4 bases and the J gene end by 4 bases; junction bases not matched to a gene: 6. The V gene's germline CDR1 is SEHNR and CDR2 FQNEAQ (reference sequence). This CDR3 spans 15 amino acids. The CDR3 sequence: CASSSGTGVRETQYF. DNA for the CDR3: TGTGCCAGCAGCTCCGGGACAGGGGTACGAGAGACCCAGTACTTC.

The table lists this clonotype with many counts. CDR3 region: CASSLGDGSYEQYF. DNA of the CDR3: TGTGCCAGCAGTTTAGGGGACGGATCCTACGAGCAGTACTTC. The chain joins TRBV12-3 or TRBV12-4 to TRBJ2-7; D possibly uses TRBD1 or TRBD2 (5 bases each). The CDR3 length is 14 residues. Trimming left V 1 base short and J 1 base short, with 8 bases between.

This clonotype occurred many times. The chain has TRBV6-2 or TRBV6-3 and TRBJ2-1; D possibly uses TRBD1 or TRBD2 (7 bases each). Germline V gene lookup returns CDR1 MNHEY and CDR2 SVGEGT. Trimming pared 7 bases from V and 8 bases from J, leaving 21 bases between. The CDR3 is 15 amino acids. The CDR3 sequence: CASTPGGADSDEQFF. In nucleotides, the CDR3 is TGTGCCAGCACCCCAGGGGGGGCGGATTCGGATGAGCAGTTCTTC.

In its sample, this clonotype was seen a few times. J is TRBJ2-3 and V is TRBV12-3 or TRBV12-4, with D perhaps TRBD2 (5 bases). Trimming stripped 4 bases from V and 3 bases from J, with 8 bases between. The CDR3 is made up of 13 amino acids. The CDR3 nucleotides are TGTGCCAGCAGTTCCACTAGTACAGATACGCAGTATTTT. Encoded protein: CASSSTSTDTQYF.

The V gene is TRBV27, the J gene TRBJ2-3; D ambiguous. CDR1 is MNHEY, CDR2 SMNVEV, per germline (reference sequence). V lost 4 bases and J lost 9, with 11 bases in between. The CDR3 contains 12 residues. Here the CDR3 reads CASSSLDGTQYF. The CDR3 DNA reads as TGTGCCAGCAGTTCTTTAGATGGCACGCAGTATTTT.

To note about this clonotype: A clone one base away is much larger, so this may be a read error. CDR3 nucleotides: TGTGCCAGCGGTGTGTTCTCTGGAAACACCATATATTTT. It is translated as CASGVFSGNTIYF. The chain is built from TRBV2 and TRBJ1-3; D is unclear. Trimming removed 8 bases from V and 0 bases from J, with 8 bases in between. Germline V gene lookup returns CDR1 SNHLY and CDR2 FYNNEI. The CDR3 length is 13 residues.

The J gene is TRBJ1-4, the V gene TRBV20-1, with TRBD1 matching 7 bases. The CDR3 has 16 amino acids. Trimming at V came to 3 bases and at J to 5 bases, leaving 12 bases not matched to a gene. Per the germline V gene, CDR1 is DFQATT and CDR2 is SNEGSKA (reference sequence). The CDR3 loop reads CSARKARGGLNEKLFF. The CDR3 region has the DNA TGCAGTGCTAGGAAGGCCAGGGGGGGACTCAATGAAAAACTGTTTTTT.

This clonotype was seen repeatedly, ten times or more. CDR3 sequence: CASSPRDSASYEQYF. The CDR3, as DNA: TGTGCCAGCTCACCGAGGGACTCGGCCTCCTACGAGCAGTACTTC. The V call is TRBV18, the J call TRBJ2-7, with a weak D call TRBD2 (6 bases). This CDR3 is 15 amino acids long. Trimming pared 3 bases from V and 0 bases from J, leaving 12 bases between. Germline lookup yields CDR1 KGHSH and CDR2 LQKENI.